This section outlines one TCR beta chain sequence together with its context. Germline lookup yields CDR1 KGHDR and CDR2 SFDVKD. This CDR3 comprises 18 residues. The V gene lost 0 bases and the J gene lost 7 bases, with 21 bases spanning the gap. The sample belongs to a study of T-cell reconstitution after alpha-beta-depleted transplantation in children. It was with unique molecular identifiers that the TCRbeta library was prepared. Via MiXCR, TCRdb re-called the PCR reads, giving one row per CDR3 protein. The profile covers more than 200,000 distinct CDR3 sequences, with roughly a quarter appearing a single time and roughly 5% taken by the ten largest.

The chain uses TRBV24-1 and TRBJ2-1; maybe TRBD1 (8 bases). This clonotype originated in a female patient aged 2-9 years who had a stem cell transplant for congenital amegakaryocytic thrombocytopenia, so the T cells may come from the graft donor. The source material was PBMCs, mostly from graft donor cells, sampled 360 days after TCRalphabeta/CD19-depleted stem cell transplant. The CDR3 region is CATSDLRGDRRVLNEQFF. The CDR3 coding sequence is TGTGCCACCAGTGATTTGCGGGGGGACAGGCGCGTCCTGAATGAGCAGTTCTTC.